The entry that follows covers one T cell receptor beta chain sequence. Patients from Seattle were sampled longitudinally, starting during active infection. The data belong to a study of blood T cell repertoires in COVID-19. Background on the study: Spain, Italy and the United States supplied samples that represented acute and convalescent COVID-19. PBMCs, B-cell-depleted T cells, or T cells were the source of the cDNA or gDNA that made up the material.

Germline trimming cut 5 bases from V and 2 bases from J; bases unmatched to any gene: 9. From germline, CDR1 is SGHTA and CDR2 FQGNSA. This CDR3 is 17 amino acids long. Libraries were prepared by immunoSEQ multiplex PCR; TCRdb keeps only in-frame clonotypes and omits some of them. The sample consists of some 250,000 clones, roughly 79% of them appearing once. Sequenced input: peripheral blood. This TCR was sampled from a woman older than 75 with COVID-19, enrolled during active disease. The chain is built from TRBV7-2 and TRBJ2-6; 7 positions match TRBD1. The CDR3 is CASSPLQGSTGANVLTF. CDR3 DNA: TGTGCCAGCAGCCCCTTACAGGGGAGTACTGGGGCCAACGTCCTGACTTTC. The variable domain in full, completed from reference TRBV7-2 and TRBJ2-6, reads GAGVSQSPSNKVTEKGKDVELRCDPISGHTALYWYRQSLGQGLEFLIYFQGNSAPDKSGLPSDRFSAERTGGSVSTLTIQRTQQEDSAVYLCASSPLQGSTGANVLTFGAGSRLTVL.